The next 21 T cell receptor beta chains were all read from a single sample in a study of cytomegalovirus exposure and HLA in healthy donors (dated by TCRdb to the late 2010s). Receptor amplification or capture employed the immunoSEQ multiplex PCR assay. For the multiplex PCR, a mixture combining 60 forward primers for TCR Vbeta segments and 13 reverse primers for TCR Jbeta segments was used. As stored in TCRdb, this immuneACCESS dataset retains in-frame rearrangements with V and J assigned. A fraction of the clones does not appear; measured against another copy, unresolved V genes explain less than half of the discrepancy, and the remainder lacks a known reason. The table for this sample lists about 190,000 clones; about 87% of them were counted only once. The ten largest account for 1% to 1.5% of the sample. Source material: PBMCs. The receptor set was obtained from a man younger than 45 in good health and CMV-seronegative.

The chain links TRBV5-1 to TRBJ1-4; D may be TRBD1 (5 bases). V was shortened by 6 bases and J by 5 bases, with 17 bases between the two germline ends. The CDR3 contains 15 residues. CDR1 is SGHRS, CDR2 YFSETQ, per germline. The CDR3 sequence: CASTPEGTENEKLFF. The DNA of the CDR3 is TGCGCCAGCACTCCGGAGGGGACGGAGAATGAAAAACTGTTTTTT.

The V and J genes are TRBV6-4 and TRBJ2-3; 10 bases match TRBD2. This CDR3 is built from 15 residues. Germline V gene lookup returns CDR1 MRHNA and CDR2 SNTAGT. The V segment lost 10 bases and the J segment 6 bases; nucleotides outside the gene matches: 13. CDR3 region: CATSVRAGGTDTQYF. In DNA, the CDR3 is TGTGCCACCTCCGTCCGAGCGGGGGGGACGGATACGCAGTATTTT.

The sample holds one count of this clone. J is TRBJ2-1 and V is TRBV10-3; 10 bases are a match to TRBD2. This CDR3 is 14 amino acids long. Trimming cost V 4 bases and J 8 bases; bases outside gene matches: 5. The germline gives CDR1 ENHRY, CDR2 SYGVKD. CDR3 sequence: CAISGLAGADEQFF. The CDR3 DNA reads TGTGCCATCAGTGGGCTAGCGGGAGCGGATGAGCAGTTCTTC.

The chain couples TRBV4-2 to TRBJ1-5; a weak D match, TRBD1 (6 bases). The CDR3 spans 15 residues. Deletions cut 4 bases from V and 5 bases from J, with 15 bases between. Germline lookup yields CDR1 LGHNA and CDR2 YNFKEQ. DNA for the CDR3: TGTGCCAGCAGCCCCCAGGGGCAAGGGGATCAGCCCCAGCATTTT. As protein: CASSPQGQGDQPQHF.

The gene calls are TRBV30 and TRBJ2-1; the match to TRBD1 covers 7 bases. Germline V lookup: CDR1 GTSNPN, CDR2 SVGIG (reference sequence). The CDR3 contains 17 residues. V shed 3 bases and J 12 bases; nucleotides not matched to a gene: 23. The CDR3 region has the DNA TGTGCCTGGAGCCCGGGACAGCCTAACCCGAAGAATGAGCGGCAGTTCTTC. Translation gives CAWSPGQPNPKNERQFF.

V usage is TRBV7-9 and J usage is TRBJ1-2, with D maybe TRBD1 (5 bases). The CDR3 is made up of 17 amino acids. Between the trimmed V and J ends, which lost 5 bases and 0 bases, there was a span of 19 bases. Germline V gene lookup returns CDR1 SEHNR and CDR2 FQNEAQ (reference sequence). Written as DNA, the CDR3 is TGTGCCAGCAGCACGACAGATCTCGAAAGGGCTAACTATGGCTACACCTTC. It specifies CASSTTDLERANYGYTF.

The DNA for the CDR3 is TGTGCCAGTAGAGGGACTAGCGGGAGGCCGAGCTCCTACAATGAGCAGTTCTTC. Translation: CASRGTSGRPSSYNEQFF. This rearrangement joins TRBV19 to TRBJ2-1, with 15 bases fitting TRBD2. With 6 bases clipped from V and 0 bases from J, the junction kept 6 bases outside the gene matches. The CDR3 has 18 amino acids. Germline-derived CDR1 and CDR2 are LNHDA and SQIVND (reference sequence).

The chain carries TRBV10-3 and TRBJ2-5, with TRBD1 identical over 8 bases. This CDR3 region has 14 residues. Per the germline V gene, CDR1 is ENHRY and CDR2 is SYGVKD. V lost 6 bases and J lost 5; bases outside the gene matches: 8. CDR3 DNA: TGTGCCATCAGCGCCCGACAGGGGCCGGAGACCCAGTACTTC. Protein product: CAISARQGPETQYF.

The rearrangement uses TRBV19 and TRBJ2-3; tentative D call: TRBD1 (6 bases). The CDR3 covers 13 residues. The germline gives CDR1 LNHDA, CDR2 SQIVND (reference sequence). V was cut by 5 bases and J by 6 bases, with 12 bases left in between. Here the CDR3 DNA reads TGTGCCAGTAGTTCACAGGGACCGGATACGCAGTATTTT. It is translated as CASSSQGPDTQYF. Full variable domain (rest looked up from reference TRBV19 and TRBJ2-3): DGGITQSPKYLFRKEGQNVTLSCEQNLNHDAMYWYRQDPGQGLRLIYYSQIVNDFQKGDIAEGYSVSREKKESFPLTVTSAQKNPTAFYLCASSSQGPDTQYFGPGTRLTVL.

The genes are TRBV7-8 and TRBJ1-5, with 7 bases aligning to TRBD1. J was trimmed by 0 bases and V by 4 bases; bases with no gene match: 3. Looked up from germline, CDR1 is SGHVS and CDR2 is FQNEAQ. The CDR3 is 15 residues long. The CDR3 spells CASSSWTGSNQPQHF. The DNA of the CDR3 is TGTGCCAGCAGCTCTTGGACAGGTAGCAATCAGCCCCAGCATTTT.

The gene calls are TRBV25-1 and TRBJ2-6; 9 bases align to TRBD1. This CDR3 has 16 amino acids. Trimming at V came to 4 bases and at J to 4 bases, leaving 5 bases not matched to a gene. Germline CDR1 is MGHDK and CDR2 is SYGVNS. CDR3 nucleotide sequence: TGTGCCAGCAGTGGGGACAGGGCGCCCGGGGCCAACGTCCTGACTTTC. This gives the protein CASSGDRAPGANVLTF.

The rearrangement links TRBV28 to TRBJ2-7; D gene unclear. Trimming took off 5 bases at V and 4 bases at J, with 6 bases between the two ends. Germline V gene sequence: CDR1 MDHEN, CDR2 SYDVKM. CDR3 size: 11 residues. CDR3: CASSETYEQYF. DNA of the CDR3: TGTGCCAGCAGTGAGACTTACGAGCAGTACTTC.

The chain links TRBV4-2 to TRBJ2-4; TRBD2 matches at 7 bases. This CDR3 is 14 amino acids long. Germline assignment: CDR1 LGHNA and CDR2 YNFKEQ. J was trimmed by 10 bases and V by 5 bases; bases with no gene match: 11. The CDR3 here is CASSYGEGREIQYF. CDR3 coding DNA: TGTGCCAGCAGCTATGGGGAGGGAAGAGAAATTCAGTACTTC.

The V call is TRBV28, the J call TRBJ1-2; D is undetermined. With 3 bases removed from V and 3 bases from J, the gap between germline ends came to 11 bases. Germline V gene data show CDR1 as MDHEN and CDR2 as SYDVKM. This CDR3 is 14 amino acids long. The DNA for the CDR3 is TGTGCCAGCAGTTTTCCGGGGTTGGACTATGGCTACACCTTC. This codes for CASSFPGLDYGYTF.

Here the CDR3 reads CASSPGDRVHEQYF. The DNA for the CDR3 is TGTGCCAGCAGCCCTGGGGACAGGGTCCACGAGCAGTACTTC. This sequence joins TRBV11-2 and TRBJ2-7; 9 bases match TRBD1. V was clipped by 5 bases and J by 5 bases; unmatched bases: 7. Germline V lookup: CDR1 SGHAT, CDR2 FQNNGV. The CDR3 runs to 14 residues.

The V call is TRBV2, the J call TRBJ2-7, with TRBD1 as a possible D gene (6 bases). This CDR3 region has 15 residues. The germline gives CDR1 SNHLY, CDR2 FYNNEI. The germline V and J ends were trimmed by 5 bases and 4 bases, with 18 bases remaining between them. CDR3 protein: CASSTDRILLYEQYF. DNA for the CDR3: TGTGCCAGCAGTACCGACAGGATCTTACTTTACGAGCAGTACTTC.

This chain joins TRBV11-3 and TRBJ2-2, with D perhaps matching TRBD1 (6 bases). The ends were cut back, 5 bases at V and 7 bases at J, with 14 bases in the middle. The CDR3 loop spans 14 amino acids. Germline V gene lookup returns CDR1 SGHNT and CDR2 YENEEA. DNA for the CDR3: TGTGCCAGCAGCGGGCAGGGGAAAAACGGGGAGCTGTTTTTT. Protein sequence: CASSGQGKNGELFF.

The rearrangement links TRBV28 to TRBJ1-1; maybe TRBD1 (6 bases). CDR3 length: 15 amino acids. Germline CDR1 reads MDHEN; CDR2 reads SYDVKM. V dropped 6 bases and J dropped 7 bases, with 21 bases sitting between them. In nucleotides, the CDR3 is TGTGCCAGCAGCCTCGGGACACCCGTTAGAGATGAAGCTTTCTTT. This codes for CASSLGTPVRDEAFF.

The V and J genes are TRBV11-2 and TRBJ2-1; D is possibly TRBD2 (6 bases). CDR3 size: 13 residues. Germline-derived CDR1 and CDR2 are SGHAT and FQNNGV. Trimming left V 5 bases short and J 10 bases short, with 15 bases between. The CDR3 sequence is CASSGVREKEQFF. In DNA, the CDR3 is TGTGCCAGCAGCGGGGTGCGGGAAAAGGAGCAGTTCTTC.

The V and J genes are TRBV6-6 and TRBJ2-3; TRBD2 aligns across 12 bases. CDR1 is MNHNY and CDR2 is SVGAGI in the germline V gene (reference sequence). This CDR3 has 15 amino acids. The V and J ends lost 9 bases and 2 bases, in that order; junction bases with no gene match: 6. CDR3 coding DNA: TGTGCCAGTAGGACTAGCGGGGAAGACACAGATACGCAGTATTTT. It is translated as CASRTSGEDTDTQYF.

The chain employs TRBV6-1 and TRBJ2-1; 9 bases are a match to TRBD1. The germline V gene has CDR1 MNHNS and CDR2 SASEGT. V shed 5 bases and J 16 bases; nucleotides not matched to a gene: 18. The CDR3 is 15 amino acids. Written as DNA, the CDR3 is TGTGCCAGCAGTCAGAGGACAGGGGCTCGGGCAGAAGGTTTCTTC. Its protein is CASSQRTGARAEGFF.